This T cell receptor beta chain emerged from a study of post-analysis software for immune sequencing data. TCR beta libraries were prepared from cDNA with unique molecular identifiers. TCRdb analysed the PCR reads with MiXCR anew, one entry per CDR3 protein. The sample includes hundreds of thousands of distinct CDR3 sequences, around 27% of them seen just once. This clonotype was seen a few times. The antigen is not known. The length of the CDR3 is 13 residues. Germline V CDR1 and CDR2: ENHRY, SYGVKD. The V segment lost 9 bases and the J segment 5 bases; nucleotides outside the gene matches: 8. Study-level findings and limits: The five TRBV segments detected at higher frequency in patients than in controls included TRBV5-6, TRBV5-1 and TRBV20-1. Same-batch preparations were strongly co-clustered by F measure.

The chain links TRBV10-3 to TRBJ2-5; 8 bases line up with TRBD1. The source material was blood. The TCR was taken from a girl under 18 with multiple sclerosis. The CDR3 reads CAIGTGVGETQYF. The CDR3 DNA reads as TGTGCCATAGGGACAGGCGTTGGGGAGACCCAGTACTTC.